One sample yielded the 15 T cell receptor beta chains listed below, sequenced in a study of prognosis after radiotherapy for stage I lung cancer. Genomic DNA served as the source from which two-round multiplex PCR generated TCR beta CDR3 amplicons. First-round PCR, the initial amplification, used primers specific to each TRBV and TRBJ gene. TCRdb reprocessed the multiplex PCR reads via MiXCR and lists one record per CDR3 protein. The data contain roughly 30,000 distinct CDR3 sequences, approximately 44% of them singletons. The material sequenced was PBMCs, taken before or after stereotactic body radiation therapy (not recorded which). The receptors originated from a donor aged 50 or older with non-small cell lung cancer.

In this sample, this clonotype turned up many times. The chain carries TRBV20-1 and TRBJ2-3; the match to TRBD2 covers 7 bases. Per germline, CDR1 DFQATT and CDR2 SNEGSKA (reference sequence). The J segment lost 2 bases and the V segment lost 6 bases, leaving 14 bases of the junction unmatched. This CDR3 region has 16 residues. The CDR3 nucleotides read TGCAGTGCGGAGAGGGCTAGCGGAGATCTCACAGATACGCAGTATTTT. Translated, it gives CSAERASGDLTDTQYF.

This clonotype has a count of ten or more. This CDR3 reads CSAPVVETQYF. The DNA for the CDR3 is TGCAGTGCCCCGGTGGTAGAGACCCAGTACTTC. This chain connects TRBV20-1 to TRBJ2-5; the D is unclear. From germline, CDR1 is DFQATT and CDR2 SNEGSKA (reference sequence). This CDR3 has 11 amino acids. V was pared by 6 bases and J by 4 bases, with 9 bases between.

This clonotype was counted only a few times. It is likely a read error: a sequence one base away is far more abundant. V usage is TRBV6-4 and J usage is TRBJ1-6, with 9 positions matching TRBD1. Trimming at V came to 3 bases and at J to 9 bases, leaving 9 bases not matched to a gene. There are 16 residues in the CDR3. Germline CDR1 MRHNA, CDR2 SNTAGT. The chain's CDR3 is CASSESGTGGGSPLHF. The CDR3 nucleotides read TGTGCCAGCAGTGAATCGGGAACAGGGGGCGGTTCACCCCTCCACTTT.

By share, this clonotype ranks as medium-sized (0.01 to 0.1%). This sequence joins TRBV27 and TRBJ2-3, with D uncertain. This CDR3 has 13 residues. The V gene lost 5 bases and the J gene lost 0 bases, with 6 bases spanning the gap. Germline CDR1 and CDR2: MNHEY and SMNVEV (reference sequence). The CDR3 DNA is TGTGCCAGCAGTAGGCCTAGCACAGATACGCAGTATTTT. It is translated as CASSRPSTDTQYF.

This clonotype was counted a single time. This likely reflects a read error, since a far larger clone is one base away. This rearrangement joins TRBV6-9 to TRBJ2-7, with no clear D. The CDR3 is made up of 12 amino acids. The ends were cut back, 7 bases at V and 7 bases at J, with 14 bases in the middle. CDR1 and CDR2 (germline): MNHGY, SVAAGI. The DNA for the CDR3 is TGTGCCAGCATGTCATCCTACTATGAGCAGTACTTC. This sequence encodes CASMSSYYEQYF.

For this clonotype: This is likely an artifact of a read error, given a far larger clone one base away. The genes are TRBV6-4 and TRBJ2-5; D unresolved. This CDR3 region has 13 residues. Germline V gene data show CDR1 as MRHNA and CDR2 as SNTAGT. CDR3 DNA sequence: TGTGCCAGCAGGTTGGGCAGGCAAGAGGCCCAGTACTTC. It specifies CASRLGRQEAQYF.

Concerning this clonotype itself: Since a much larger clone is just one base distant, this may be a read error. The chain carries TRBV6-1 and TRBJ2-5; 16 bases align to TRBD2. Germline V gene sequence: CDR1 MNHNS, CDR2 SASEGT. The CDR3 has 18 amino acids. Losses at the gene ends were 5 bases for V and 4 bases for J; bases not matched to a gene: 10. CDR3 protein: CASSYGGLAGGYGETQYF. The CDR3 DNA reads as TGTGCCAGCAGTTACGGGGGACTAGCGGGAGGGTATGGAGAGACCCAGTACTTC.

This clonotype occurred many times. The V gene is TRBV7-9, the J gene TRBJ2-2; 11 positions match TRBD2. Germline lookup yields CDR1 SEHNR and CDR2 FQNEAQ (reference sequence). There are 15 residues in the CDR3. J lost 5 bases, V lost 6 bases, and 5 bases had no gene match. The CDR3 protein is CASSPGLAETGELFF. DNA for the CDR3: TGTGCCAGCAGTCCGGGACTAGCGGAAACCGGGGAGCTGTTTTTT.

The rearrangement links TRBV7-9 to TRBJ2-1; 9 bases are shared with TRBD1. V lost 1 base and J lost 8; bases outside the gene matches: 3. The CDR3 has 14 amino acids. Germline lookup yields CDR1 SEHNR and CDR2 FQNEAQ (reference sequence). CDR3 protein: CASSLGGQGHEQFF. The CDR3 nucleotides read TGTGCCAGCAGCTTAGGGGGACAGGGACATGAGCAGTTCTTC.

A note on this clonotype: Possible read error: a much larger clone is one base away. V usage is TRBV7-8 and J usage is TRBJ2-3; D might be TRBD1 (5 bases). Germline V lookup: CDR1 SGHVS, CDR2 FQNEAQ. Trimming removed 3 bases from V and 1 base from J, with 8 bases in between. The CDR3 loop spans 14 amino acids. CDR3 bases: TGTGCCAGCAGCTTGGGGCATGGCACAGATACGCAGTATTTT. Protein product: CASSLGHGTDTQYF.

In regard to this clonotype: At one boundary the junction diverges from the germline segment, which might be a read error. The chain combines TRBV7-2 with TRBJ2-7; D might be TRBD2 (7 bases). CDR1 and CDR2 from the germline V gene are SGHTA and FQGNSA. The CDR3 totals 15 residues. CDR3 sequence (DNA): TGTGCCAGCAGCTTAGGCGGGGGCATAAACTACGAGCGGTACTTC. Its translation: CASSLGGGINYERYF.

With regard to this clonotype: This may arise from a read error, as a much more abundant clone is one base away. The chain combines TRBV6-2 or TRBV6-3 with TRBJ2-5; D gene uncertain. The CDR3 is 13 residues long. Germline V gene data show CDR1 as MNHEY and CDR2 as SVGEGT. The CDR3 here is CASSPTLQETKYF. The CDR3 region has the DNA TGTGCCAGCAGTCCCACGTTACAAGAGACCAAGTACTTC.

As concerns this clonotype: A read error may produce the germline difference seen at one junction end. V and J are TRBV27 and TRBJ2-2, with 10 nucleotides matching TRBD2. Germline V gene data show CDR1 as MNHEY and CDR2 as SMNVEV (reference sequence). This CDR3 spans 15 amino acids. The CDR3 region is CASRIAGGYTGELFF. Written as DNA, the CDR3 is TGTGCCAGCAGGATAGCGGGGGGTTACACAGGGGAGCTGTTTTTT.

About this clonotype itself: At one end, the junction sequence differs from germline, possibly due to a read error. The gene calls are TRBV4-3 and TRBJ2-2; TRBD2 is a possible D gene (5 bases). The germline CDR1 and CDR2 sequences are LGHNA and YSLEER. This CDR3 contains 21 residues. This CDR3 is CASSQGLPGEGFGIDTGDLFF. The CDR3 DNA reads as TGCGCCAGCAGCCAAGGGCTCCCAGGTGAAGGTTTTGGAATCGACACCGGGGATCTGTTTTTT.

The J gene is TRBJ1-6, the V gene TRBV7-6; D gene uncertain. The germline V and J ends were trimmed by 2 bases and 10 bases, with 18 bases remaining between them. The CDR3 consists of 16 residues. Germline values: CDR1 SGHVS, CDR2 FNYEAQ. The CDR3 spells CASSLSPGSSLSPLHF. The DNA of the CDR3 is TGTGCCAGCAGCTTAAGTCCGGGAAGCTCATTATCACCCCTCCACTTT.